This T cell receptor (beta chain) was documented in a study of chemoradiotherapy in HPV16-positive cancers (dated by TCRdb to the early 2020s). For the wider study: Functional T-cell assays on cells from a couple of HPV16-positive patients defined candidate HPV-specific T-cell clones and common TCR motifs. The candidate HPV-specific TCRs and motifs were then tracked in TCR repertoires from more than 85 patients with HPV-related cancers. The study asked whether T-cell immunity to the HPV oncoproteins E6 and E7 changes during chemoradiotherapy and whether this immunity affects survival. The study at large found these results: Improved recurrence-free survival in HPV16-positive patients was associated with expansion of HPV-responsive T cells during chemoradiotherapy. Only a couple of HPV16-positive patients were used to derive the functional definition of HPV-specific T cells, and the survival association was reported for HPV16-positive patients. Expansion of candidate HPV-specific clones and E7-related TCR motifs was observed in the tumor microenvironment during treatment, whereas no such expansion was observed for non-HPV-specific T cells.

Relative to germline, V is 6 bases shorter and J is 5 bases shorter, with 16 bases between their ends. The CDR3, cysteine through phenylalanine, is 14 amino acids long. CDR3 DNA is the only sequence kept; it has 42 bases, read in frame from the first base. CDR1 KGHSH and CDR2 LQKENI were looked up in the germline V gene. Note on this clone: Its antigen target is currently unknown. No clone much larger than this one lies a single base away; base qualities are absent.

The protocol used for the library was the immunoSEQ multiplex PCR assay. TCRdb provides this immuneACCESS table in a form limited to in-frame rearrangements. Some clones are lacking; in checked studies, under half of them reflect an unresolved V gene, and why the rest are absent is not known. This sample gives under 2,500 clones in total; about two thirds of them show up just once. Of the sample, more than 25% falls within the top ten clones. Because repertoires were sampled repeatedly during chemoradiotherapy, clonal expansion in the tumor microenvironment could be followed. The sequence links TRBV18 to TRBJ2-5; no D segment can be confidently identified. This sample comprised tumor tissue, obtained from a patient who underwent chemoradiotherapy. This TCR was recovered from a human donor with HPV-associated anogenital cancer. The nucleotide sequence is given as TGTGCCAGCTCGCCCAGCCAACGGGTGGAGACCCAGTACTTC. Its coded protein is CASSPSQRVETQYF.